Shown below are 8 T cell receptor beta chains from a single sample sequenced in a study of blood T cell repertoires in COVID-19. Libraries were prepared by immunoSEQ multiplex PCR; TCRdb keeps only in-frame clonotypes and omits some of them. The table includes a few hundred thousand clones, 65% to 90% detected once. The sequencing input was PBMCs or T cells enriched from blood (not recorded which). Receptors originate from a woman between 40 and 55 years old with acute COVID-19.

V and J are TRBV14 and TRBJ2-2, with D unresolved. V was clipped by 0 bases and J by 7 bases, with 3 bases between them. From germline, CDR1 is SGHDN and CDR2 FVKESK. The CDR3 has 12 residues. The CDR3 is CASSQDYGELFF. CDR3 coding DNA: TGTGCCAGCAGCCAAGATTACGGGGAGCTGTTTTTT. Filled out from reference TRBV14 and TRBJ2-2, the complete variable domain reads EAGVTQFPSHSVIEKGQTVTLRCDPISGHDNLYWYRRVMGKEIKFLLHFVKESKQDESGMPNNRFLAERTGGTYSTLKVQPAELEDSGVYFCASSQDYGELFFGEGSRLTVL.

The chain combines TRBV19 with TRBJ1-5; TRBD1 aligns across 9 bases. CDR1 and CDR2 (germline): LNHDA, SQIVND (reference sequence). The CDR3 consists of 14 residues. The ends lost 5 bases at V and 6 bases at J; junction bases unmatched: 5. CDR3 DNA: TGTGCCAGTAGTGGAACAGGGGGCCTTCAGCCCCAGCATTTT. Translation gives CASSGTGGLQPQHF.

V is TRBV5-1 and J is TRBJ2-1, with 15 bases lining up with TRBD2. The CDR3 is made up of 16 amino acids. Germline V CDR1 and CDR2: SGHRS, YFSETQ. The J segment lost 5 bases and the V segment lost 4 bases, leaving 4 bases of the junction unmatched. The CDR3 DNA is TGCGCCAGCAGCGGACTAGCGGGAGGGCCACACAATGAGCAGTTCTTC. It specifies CASSGLAGGPHNEQFF.

This clone is a singleton in its sample. J is TRBJ1-4 and V is TRBV7-9; D possibly corresponds to TRBD1 (6 bases). Per the germline V gene, CDR1 is SEHNR and CDR2 is FQNEAQ (reference sequence). V lost 1 base and J 8 bases, leaving 11 bases between the germline ends. CDR3 length: 14 amino acids. The CDR3 region is CASSLEGVREKLFF. For the CDR3, the DNA is TGTGCCAGCAGCTTAGAGGGGGTTAGGGAAAAACTGTTTTTT.

This chain connects TRBV7-9 to TRBJ1-1; 8 positions agree with TRBD1. The CDR3 is 15 amino acids. With 2 bases clipped from V and 0 bases from J, the junction kept 2 bases outside the gene matches. Germline V gene data show CDR1 as SEHNR and CDR2 as FQNEAQ (reference sequence). The CDR3 is CASSLQGALNTEAFF. CDR3 bases: TGTGCCAGCAGCTTACAGGGGGCGTTGAACACTGAAGCTTTCTTT.

The chain employs TRBV7-3 and TRBJ2-5; possible D gene TRBD1, 6 bases. CDR1 and CDR2 from the germline V gene are SGHTA and FQGTGA. The CDR3 is made up of 16 amino acids. Trimming took off 1 base at V and 0 bases at J, with 12 bases between the two ends. The CDR3 bases are TGTGCCAGCAGCTTAAACCAGGGGAAGTACCAAGAGACCCAGTACTTC. Residues: CASSLNQGKYQETQYF.

V usage is TRBV7-2 and J usage is TRBJ1-4; a possible D gene is TRBD1 (5 bases). CDR3 length equals 15 residues. Germline V CDR1 and CDR2: SGHTA, FQGNSA. Trimming removed 1 base at V and 5 bases at J, with 11 bases between. CDR3: CASSLEGTGNEKLFF. The CDR3 region has the DNA TGTGCCAGCAGCTTAGAGGGGACTGGAAATGAAAAACTGTTTTTT.

The rearrangement joins TRBV18 to TRBJ1-2; 9 bases line up with TRBD1. This CDR3 has 16 amino acids. V lost 2 bases, J lost 1 base, and 5 bases stayed unmatched. CDR1 and CDR2 from the germline V gene are KGHSH and LQKENI. CDR3: CASSPRGQGNNYGYTF. As DNA, the CDR3 is TGTGCCAGCTCACCAAGAGGACAGGGGAATAACTATGGCTACACCTTC.